This TCR beta chain was sequenced in a study of immune evolution from preneoplasia to lung adenocarcinoma. The study's findings and limits: Top clone share appeared to fall from AAH through AIS, MIA, adenocarcinoma. Clonality was highest in normal lung, lower in later-stage lesions apparently.

With respect to this clone: Its antigen is not identified.

Resections took place in Japan or China from 2014 to 2017. Two lung cancer pathologists independently confirmed each histologic diagnosis. Only in-frame clones appear in the TCRdb table, and some are missing; sequencing was by immunoSEQ multiplex PCR. Found here are 4,500 to 5,500 clones, roughly four fifths of them singletons; the top ten hold around 8.3%. V lost 0 bases and J lost 7; bases outside the gene matches: 10. The CDR3 is made up of 16 amino acids. CDR1 is SGHRS, CDR2 YFSETQ, per germline. Sequencing was performed on FFPE lung adenocarcinoma in situ tissue. This TCR was recovered from a person aged 70 to 80 with lung adenocarcinoma. The chain carries TRBV5-1 and TRBJ2-1, with 7 positions matching TRBD1. CDR3 nucleotides: TGCGCCAGCAGCTTGGAGGACAGGCGGTTGGGGAATGAGCAGTTCTTC. The encoded protein is CASSLEDRRLGNEQFF.